This T cell receptor (beta chain) was captured in a study of T cells in Graves' hyperthyroidism and ophthalmopathy. Broader study findings: A model using 13 V-J features told ophthalmopathy apart from stable hyperthyroidism. Ophthalmopathy onset followed model prediction by a median approximately six months.

The source material, RNA transcripts, was used to amplify TCR beta CDR3 regions. When the TCR CDR3 underwent first-round RT-PCR, the HTBI primer set was used. TCRdb reanalysed the multiplex PCR reads using MiXCR and keeps one entry per CDR3 protein. The table lists 600,000 to 650,000 distinct CDR3 sequences, roughly 15% of them singletons. Germline CDR1 is MNHEY and CDR2 is SVGEGT. The germline V and J ends were trimmed by 5 bases and 6 bases, with 11 bases remaining between them. The CDR3 loop spans 13 amino acids. This clonotype was picked up a small number of times. The antigen is not known. This receptor was identified in a young woman with Graves' hyperthyroidism. The source material was blood. This sequence joins TRBV6-2 or TRBV6-3 and TRBJ2-1; D gene unclear. The CDR3 bases are TGTGCCAGCAGTAGGGCGTGGCTCAATGAGCAGTTCTTC. Encoded protein: CASSRAWLNEQFF.